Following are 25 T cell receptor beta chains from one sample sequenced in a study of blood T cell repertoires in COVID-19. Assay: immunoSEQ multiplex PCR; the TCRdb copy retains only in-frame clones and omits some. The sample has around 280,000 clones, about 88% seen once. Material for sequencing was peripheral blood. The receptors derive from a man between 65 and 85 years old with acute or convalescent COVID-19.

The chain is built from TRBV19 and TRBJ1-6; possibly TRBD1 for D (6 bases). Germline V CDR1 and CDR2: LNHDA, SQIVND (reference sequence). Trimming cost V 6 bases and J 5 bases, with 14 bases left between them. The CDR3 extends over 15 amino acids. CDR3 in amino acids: CASSSGTLDNSPLHF. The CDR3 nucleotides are TGTGCCAGTAGCTCCGGGACACTGGATAATTCACCCCTCCACTTT.

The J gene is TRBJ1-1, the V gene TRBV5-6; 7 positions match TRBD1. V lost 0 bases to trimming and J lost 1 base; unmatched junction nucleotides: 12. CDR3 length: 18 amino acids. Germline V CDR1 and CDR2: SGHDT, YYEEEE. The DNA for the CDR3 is TGTGCCAGCAGCTTGGGCGGAATGAAGGGGGCTCAGAACACTGAAGCTTTCTTT. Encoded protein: CASSLGGMKGAQNTEAFF.

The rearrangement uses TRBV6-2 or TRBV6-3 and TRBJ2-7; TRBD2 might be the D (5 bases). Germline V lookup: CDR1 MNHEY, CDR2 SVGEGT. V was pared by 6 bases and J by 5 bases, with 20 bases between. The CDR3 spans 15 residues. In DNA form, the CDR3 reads TGTGCCAGCAGCCCCTACCAACGCGGGCGCGACGAGCAGTACTTC. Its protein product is CASSPYQRGRDEQYF.

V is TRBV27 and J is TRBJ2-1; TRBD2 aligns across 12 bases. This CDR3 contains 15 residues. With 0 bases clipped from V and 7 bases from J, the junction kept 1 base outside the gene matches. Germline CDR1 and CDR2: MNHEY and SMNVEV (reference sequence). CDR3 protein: CASSLSGTSGNEQFF. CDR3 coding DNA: TGTGCCAGCAGTTTATCGGGGACTAGCGGGAATGAGCAGTTCTTC.

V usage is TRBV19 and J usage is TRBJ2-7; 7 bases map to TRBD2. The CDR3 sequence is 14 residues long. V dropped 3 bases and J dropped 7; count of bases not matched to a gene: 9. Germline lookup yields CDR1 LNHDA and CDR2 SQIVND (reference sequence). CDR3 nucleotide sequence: TGTGCCAGTAGTATCCGGGACTACCGTGGGGAGCAGTACTTC. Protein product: CASSIRDYRGEQYF. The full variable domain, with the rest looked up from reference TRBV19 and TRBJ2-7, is DGGITQSPKYLFRKEGQNVTLSCEQNLNHDAMYWYRQDPGQGLRLIYYSQIVNDFQKGDIAEGYSVSREKKESFPLTVTSAQKNPTAFYLCASSIRDYRGEQYFGPGTRLTVT.

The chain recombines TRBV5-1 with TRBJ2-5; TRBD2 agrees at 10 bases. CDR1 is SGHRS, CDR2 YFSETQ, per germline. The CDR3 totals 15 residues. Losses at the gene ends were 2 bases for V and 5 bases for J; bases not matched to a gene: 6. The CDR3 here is CASSLAGGLRETQYF. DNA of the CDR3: TGCGCCAGCAGCTTAGCGGGGGGGCTACGGGAGACCCAGTACTTC.

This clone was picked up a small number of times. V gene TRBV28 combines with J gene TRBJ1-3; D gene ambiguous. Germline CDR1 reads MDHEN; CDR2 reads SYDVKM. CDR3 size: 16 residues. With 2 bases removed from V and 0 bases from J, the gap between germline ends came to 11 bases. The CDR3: CASSLHRGYSGNTIYF. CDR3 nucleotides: TGTGCCAGCAGTTTACATCGAGGCTACTCTGGAAACACCATATATTTT. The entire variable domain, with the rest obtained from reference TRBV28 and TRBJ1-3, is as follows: DVKVTQSSRYLVKRTGEKVFLECVQDMDHENMFWYRQDPGLGLRLIYFSYDVKMKEKGDIPEGYSVSREKKERFSLILESASTNQTSMYLCASSLHRGYSGNTIYFGEGSWLTVV.

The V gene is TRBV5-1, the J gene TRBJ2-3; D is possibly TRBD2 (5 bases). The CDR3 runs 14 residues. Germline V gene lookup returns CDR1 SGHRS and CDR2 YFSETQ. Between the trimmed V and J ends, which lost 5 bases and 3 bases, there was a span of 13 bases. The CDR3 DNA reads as TGCGCCAGCAGTACCAGCGGTGATACAGATACGCAGTATTTT. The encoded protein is CASSTSGDTDTQYF.

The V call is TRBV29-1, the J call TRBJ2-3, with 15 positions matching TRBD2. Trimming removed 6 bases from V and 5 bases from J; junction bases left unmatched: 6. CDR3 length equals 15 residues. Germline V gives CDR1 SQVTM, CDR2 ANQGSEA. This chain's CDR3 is CSVVGLAGGVDTQYF. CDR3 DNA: TGCAGCGTCGTGGGACTAGCGGGGGGAGTAGATACGCAGTATTTT.

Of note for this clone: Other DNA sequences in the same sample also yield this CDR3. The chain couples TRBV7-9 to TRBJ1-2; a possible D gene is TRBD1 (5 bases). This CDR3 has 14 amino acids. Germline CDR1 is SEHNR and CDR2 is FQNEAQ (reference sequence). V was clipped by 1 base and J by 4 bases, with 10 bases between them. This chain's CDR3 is CASSLGTGVYGYTF. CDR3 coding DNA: TGTGCCAGCAGCTTAGGAACAGGCGTCTATGGCTACACCTTC.

CDR3 sequence (DNA): TGCGCCAGCAGCACAGCCGGACAGGGCGGTGAAAAACTGTTTTTT. This translates into CASSTAGQGGEKLFF. The chain carries TRBV4-3 and TRBJ1-4, with 8 bases aligning to TRBD1. The CDR3 covers 15 residues. Trimming at V came to 5 bases and at J to 7 bases, leaving 9 bases not matched to a gene. Germline V gene sequence: CDR1 LGHNA, CDR2 YSLEER.

Written as DNA, the CDR3 is TGTGCCACCAGTGATCACTCTAGCGGGAGCACAGATACGCAGTATTTT. Protein sequence: CATSDHSSGSTDTQYF. This rearrangement joins TRBV24-1 to TRBJ2-3; TRBD2 aligns across 8 bases. The CDR3 has 16 amino acids. Germline V gene lookup returns CDR1 KGHDR and CDR2 SFDVKD. The junction had 4 bases not matched to a gene; V was cut back by 3 bases and J by 0 bases.

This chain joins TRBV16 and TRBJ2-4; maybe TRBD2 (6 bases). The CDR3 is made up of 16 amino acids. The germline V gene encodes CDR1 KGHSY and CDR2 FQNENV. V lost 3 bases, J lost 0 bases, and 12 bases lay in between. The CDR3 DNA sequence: TGTGCCAGCAGCCACGGGCGGGAAGTAGCCAAAAACATTCAGTACTTC. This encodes CASSHGREVAKNIQYF.

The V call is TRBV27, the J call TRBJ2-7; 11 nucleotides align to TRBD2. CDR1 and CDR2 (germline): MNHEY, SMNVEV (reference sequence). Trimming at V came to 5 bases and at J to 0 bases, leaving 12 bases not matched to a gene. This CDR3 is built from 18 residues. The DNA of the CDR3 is TGTGCCAGCAGTCCCGGTAGCGGGAGGGCCTATACCTCCTACGAGCAGTACTTC. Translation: CASSPGSGRAYTSYEQYF.

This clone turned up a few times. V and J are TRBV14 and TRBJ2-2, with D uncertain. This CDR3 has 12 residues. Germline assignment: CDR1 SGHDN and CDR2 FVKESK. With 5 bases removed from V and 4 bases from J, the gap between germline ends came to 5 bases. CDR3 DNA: TGTGCCAGCAGCTACGGCACCGGGGAGCTGTTTTTT. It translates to CASSYGTGELFF.

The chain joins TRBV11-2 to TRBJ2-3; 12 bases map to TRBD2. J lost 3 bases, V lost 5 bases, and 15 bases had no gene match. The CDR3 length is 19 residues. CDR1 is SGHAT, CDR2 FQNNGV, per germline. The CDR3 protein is CASSLSRTSGTWGTDTQYF. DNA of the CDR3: TGTGCCAGCAGCCTCTCGAGGACTAGCGGGACGTGGGGGACAGATACGCAGTATTTT.

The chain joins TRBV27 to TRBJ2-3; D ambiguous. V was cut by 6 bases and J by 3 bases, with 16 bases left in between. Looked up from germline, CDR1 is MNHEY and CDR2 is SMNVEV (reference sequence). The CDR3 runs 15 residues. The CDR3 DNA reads TGTGCCAGCAGGACACACCCGCGAGCTACAGATACGCAGTATTTT. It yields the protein CASRTHPRATDTQYF.

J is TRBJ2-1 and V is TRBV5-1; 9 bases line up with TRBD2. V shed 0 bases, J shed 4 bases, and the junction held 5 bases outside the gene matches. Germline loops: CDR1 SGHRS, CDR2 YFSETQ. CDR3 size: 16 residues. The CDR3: CASSLVPSGDYNEQFF. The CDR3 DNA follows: TGCGCCAGCAGCTTGGTTCCTAGCGGGGATTACAATGAGCAGTTCTTC.

The chain's CDR3 is CASSYLDRDYGYTF. For the CDR3, the DNA is TGTGCCAGCAGCTACCTGGACAGGGATTATGGCTACACCTTC. The chain joins TRBV5-6 to TRBJ1-2, with 8 bases fitting TRBD1. The CDR3 is 14 residues long. CDR1 is SGHDT and CDR2 is YYEEEE in the germline V gene. The ends lost 3 bases at V and 5 bases at J; junction bases unmatched: 6.

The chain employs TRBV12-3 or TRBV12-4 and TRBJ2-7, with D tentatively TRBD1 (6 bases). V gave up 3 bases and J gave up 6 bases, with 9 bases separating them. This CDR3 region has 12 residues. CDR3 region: CASSFPGAEQYF. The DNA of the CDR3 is TGTGCCAGCAGTTTCCCAGGGGCCGAGCAGTACTTC.

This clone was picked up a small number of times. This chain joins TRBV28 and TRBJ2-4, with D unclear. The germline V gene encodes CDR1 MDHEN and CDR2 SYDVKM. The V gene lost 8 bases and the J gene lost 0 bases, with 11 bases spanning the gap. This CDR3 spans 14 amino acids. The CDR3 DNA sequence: TGTGCCAGCCGGAGCCACCTAGCCAAAAACATTCAGTACTTC. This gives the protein CASRSHLAKNIQYF.

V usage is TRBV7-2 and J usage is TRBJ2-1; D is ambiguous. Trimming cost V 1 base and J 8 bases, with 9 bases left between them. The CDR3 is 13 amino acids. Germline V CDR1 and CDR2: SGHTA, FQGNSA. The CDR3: CASSLDPVYEQFF. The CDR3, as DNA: TGTGCCAGCAGCTTAGATCCGGTCTATGAGCAGTTCTTC.

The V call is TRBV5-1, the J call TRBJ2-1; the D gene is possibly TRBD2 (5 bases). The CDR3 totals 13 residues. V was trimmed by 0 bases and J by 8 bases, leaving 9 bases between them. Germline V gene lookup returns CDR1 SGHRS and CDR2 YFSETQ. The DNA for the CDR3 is TGCGCCAGCAGCTTGGGCGGGCTGCATGAGCAGTTCTTC. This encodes CASSLGGLHEQFF.

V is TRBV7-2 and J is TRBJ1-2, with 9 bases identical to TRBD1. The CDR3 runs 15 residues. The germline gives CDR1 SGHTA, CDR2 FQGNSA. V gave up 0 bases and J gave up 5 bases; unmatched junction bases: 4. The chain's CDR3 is CASSLAGQGRYGYTF. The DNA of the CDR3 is TGTGCCAGCAGCTTAGCCGGACAGGGGAGATATGGCTACACCTTC.

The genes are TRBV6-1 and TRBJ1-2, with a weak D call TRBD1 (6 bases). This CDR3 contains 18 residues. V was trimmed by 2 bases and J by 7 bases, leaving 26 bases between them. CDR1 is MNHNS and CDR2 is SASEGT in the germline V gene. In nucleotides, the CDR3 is TGTGCCAGCAGTGAACGGTTGCGGGTTAGGACAGAGGCTGGTGGCTACACCTTC. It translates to CASSERLRVRTEAGGYTF.